The T cell receptor (beta chain) under discussion was sequenced for a study of blood T cell repertoires in COVID-19. Study-level background: Italy, Spain and the United States were the sources of the convalescent and acute COVID-19 samples. PBMCs, B-cell-depleted T cells, or T cells provided the cDNA or gDNA that made up the material.

Original methodology: Researchers report that nucleated cell counts were estimated from reference gene primer amplification. Data came from immunoSEQ multiplex PCR; TCRdb stores just in-frame clones and leaves some out. That table supplies the V and J calls and clone size; D and trimming were determined from the DNA. The repertoire holds about 72,000 clones, around 86% seen once, with about 11% in the top ten. The CDR3 has 11 amino acids. Trimming took 8 bases from V and 5 from J, leaving 12 bases between them. Germline CDR1 reads SQVTM; CDR2 reads ANQGSEA. The receptor was isolated from a man in his 70s with active or convalescent COVID-19. The sample comprised peripheral blood. The V gene is TRBV29-1, the J gene TRBJ2-5, with a possible D match to TRBD1 (5 bases). The CDR3 region is CSTWTFETQYF. The CDR3 region has the DNA TGCAGCACCTGGACATTCGAGACCCAGTACTTC.